The 8 T cell receptor beta chains given below trace back to one sample, sequenced in a study of T cells after yellow fever vaccination. TCRdb redid the calling of the 5' RACE reads with MiXCR, one entry per CDR3 protein. Among 600,000 to 750,000 distinct CDR3 sequences, roughly 12% were seen once, and the ten largest hold 15%. The sample here was PBMCs, taken on the day of the yellow fever booster vaccination. These receptors were collected from a man aged 25 to 45 who received the YFV17D yellow fever vaccine.

This clonotype was picked up many times. The chain carries TRBV3-1 and TRBJ1-6; D unclear. The CDR3 runs 12 residues. Germline V gene sequence: CDR1 LGHDT, CDR2 YNNKEL (reference sequence). V was cut by 5 bases and J by 7 bases, with 6 bases left in between. CDR3 coding DNA: TGTGCCAGCAGCTTCCTCAATTCACCCCTCCACTTT. It yields the protein CASSFLNSPLHF.

This clonotype has a handful of counts. The chain is built from TRBV5-1 and TRBJ1-2; D remains ambiguous. CDR1 is SGHRS and CDR2 is YFSETQ in the germline V gene. CDR3 length equals 16 residues. Deletions cut 0 bases from V and 10 bases from J, with 22 bases between. The CDR3 DNA sequence: TGCGCCAGCAGCTTGGCCGGTTCGGCAGCCCCCTGGGACTACACCTTC. Its protein is CASSLAGSAAPWDYTF.

Details on this clonotype: One base away lies a much larger clone, so this may be a sequencing read error. This sequence joins TRBV5-1 and TRBJ2-7; D uncertain. The germline V gene has CDR1 SGHRS and CDR2 YFSETQ. This CDR3 is 12 amino acids long. The V and J ends lost 4 bases and 3 bases respectively, with 8 bases between them. The CDR3 reads CASSLLLYEQYF. The CDR3 region has the DNA TGCGCCAGCAGCCTCCTTCTCTACGAGCAGTACTTC.

The table lists this clonotype with a few counts. V gene TRBV24-1 combines with J gene TRBJ2-5; possible D gene TRBD2, 5 bases. The ends were cut back, 1 base at V and 4 bases at J, with 9 bases in the middle. This CDR3 is built from 14 residues. Germline assignment: CDR1 KGHDR and CDR2 SFDVKD. CDR3 nucleotides: TGTGCCACCAGTGATTTCGTGGCGGGAGAGACCCAGTACTTC. Its translation: CATSDFVAGETQYF.

The V call is TRBV20-1, the J call TRBJ2-5; D perhaps matches TRBD1 (6 bases). The CDR3 runs to 11 residues. CDR1 and CDR2 from the germline V gene are DFQATT and SNEGSKA (reference sequence). V was shortened by 8 bases and J by 7 bases, with 14 bases between the two germline ends. CDR3 nucleotide sequence: TGCAGTCCGGGCCCAGGGGTGACCCAGTACTTC. Amino acid sequence: CSPGPGVTQYF.

The gene calls are TRBV10-2 and TRBJ2-1, with TRBD2 as a possible D gene (6 bases). V lost 6 bases and J 1 base, leaving 13 bases between the germline ends. Germline loops: CDR1 WSHSY, CDR2 SAAADI. The CDR3 extends over 15 amino acids. The CDR3 region is CASSAGTPSYNEQFF. The DNA for the CDR3 is TGCGCCAGCAGCGCGGGGACTCCGTCCTACAATGAGCAGTTCTTC.

The chain uses TRBV20-1 and TRBJ2-2; no clear D. V was trimmed by 5 bases and J by 4 bases, leaving 8 bases between them. This CDR3 is 12 amino acids long. Per germline, CDR1 DFQATT and CDR2 SNEGSKA (reference sequence). The CDR3 DNA follows: TGCAGTGCTTTTCTTACCACCGGGGAGCTGTTTTTT. Encoded protein: CSAFLTTGELFF.

A note on this clonotype: This may be a read error, as it is one base from a much larger clone. This chain joins TRBV28 and TRBJ2-5, with D possibly matching TRBD2 (6 bases). This CDR3 comprises 14 residues. CDR1 is MDHEN, CDR2 SYDVKM, per germline. The CDR3 DNA reads TGTGCCAGCTCCCCCGGAGGGGCCCAAGAGTCCCAGTACTTC. Encoded protein: CASSPGGAQESQYF.